The sequence of this T cell receptor (beta chain) was determined in a study of T cell clones after liver transplantation. Overall study: Post-transplant blood was tracked for graft-donor-reactive T cell clones identified in a pre-transplant mixed lymphocyte reaction.

The repertoire was sequenced with immunoSEQ multiplex PCR; TCRdb's copy has only in-frame clones and lacks some. This table holds more than 95,000 clones, 80% to 85% found once. The ends were cut back, 6 bases at V and 5 bases at J, with 11 bases in the middle. Germline CDR1 SNHLY, CDR2 FYNNEI. The CDR3 runs 13 residues. The sequence was obtained from a human donor who received a liver transplant. This material consisted of CD4+ T cells from blood, taken before liver transplant. This chain connects TRBV2 to TRBJ1-5; D not certain. In DNA, the CDR3 is TGTGCCAGCAGCATACAGCACGATCAGCCCCAGCATTTT. Translation gives CASSIQHDQPQHF.